What follows describes a single TCR beta chain. The data belong to a study of control samples from healthy donors and cancer patients. Sequenced by immunoSEQ multiplex PCR; TCRdb stores in-frame clones only, minus some. The repertoire holds roughly 120,000 clones, approximately 94% seen once, with approximately 4% in the top ten. Germline V gene data show CDR1 as WNHNN and CDR2 as SYGVQD (reference sequence). This CDR3 is 15 amino acids long. Trimming took 0 bases from V and 14 from J, leaving 17 bases between them. The TCR sequence derives from a man aged 25 to 45 in good health. V and J are TRBV10-1 and TRBJ1-6, with a possible D match to TRBD1 (5 bases). Sequenced: blood. This chain's CDR3 is CASSESSGPTRTLHF. The CDR3 bases are TGCGCCAGCAGTGAGTCTTCAGGGCCTACTAGGACCCTCCACTTT.